The clone carrying this T cell receptor beta chain was seen once. Its antigen is as yet unknown. Germline assignment: CDR1 MGHRA and CDR2 YSYEKL. The V end was cut by 0 bases, the J end by 2 bases, with 10 bases between. CDR3 length equals 15 residues. These data originate in a study of human versus mouse CDR3 diversity and MHC coevolution. Overall study findings and caveats: Human T cells were selected on six MHC II alleles.

Profiling relied on immunoSEQ multiplex PCR, and the TCRdb table lists in-frame clones only, not all of them. Of roughly 80,000 clones listed, about 90% were seen once; the top ten hold roughly 0.16%. This chain connects TRBV4-1 to TRBJ2-5; D may be TRBD1 (6 bases). The TCR comes from a person aged 30 to 70 in good health. Sample: naive CD4+ T cells from blood. The subset denotes: CD45RO-negative CD62L-positive naive CD4 T cells. CDR3 DNA sequence: TGCGCCAGCAGCCAAGACCCCGGACAGCAAGAGACCCAGTACTTC. Protein product: CASSQDPGQQETQYF.